A selection of T cell receptor beta chains follows, all from one sample in a study of Graves' ophthalmopathy and Graves' hyperthyroidism. TCRdb reprocessed the multiplex PCR reads via MiXCR and lists one record per CDR3 protein. This repertoire shows hundreds of thousands of distinct CDR3 sequences, over 20% found once; its top ten account for around 6.5%. Sequencing input: peripheral blood. These receptors all stem from a woman younger than 35 with stable Graves' hyperthyroidism. Some clones in this sample may be carry-over from other donors' samples. CDR3s include the opening cysteine and the closing phenylalanine or tryptophan. The D gene is left open where the match is weak. Part of the rows lack a size; the others show once, few, many or a class for expanded clones.

V: TRBV4-1; J: TRBJ1-3; size: NA; D: NA; CDR3: CASSQASSSGNTIYF; DNA: TGCGCCAGCAGCCAAGCCAGCAGCTCTGGAAACACCATATATTTT
V: TRBV30; J: TRBJ1-3; size: many; D: NA; CDR3: CAGTSRSGNTIYF; DNA: TGTGCCGGGACCTCCCGATCTGGAAACACCATATATTTT
V: TRBV28; J: TRBJ1-5; size: many; D: NA; CDR3: CASSFSGGAGLTQHF; DNA: TGTGCCAGCAGTTTTTCTGGGGGCGCGGGTCTTACCCAGCATTTT
V: TRBV12-3/TRBV12-4; J: TRBJ1-6; size: many; D: NA; CDR3: CASSLAGWDSPLHF; DNA: TGTGCCAGCAGTTTAGCAGGGTGGGATTCACCCCTCCACTTT
V: TRBV18; J: TRBJ2-2; size: NA; D: NA; CDR3: CASSPRTRDPHTGELFF; DNA: TGTGCCAGCTCACCTCGAACGCGGGACCCGCACACCGGGGAGCTGTTTTTT
V: TRBV7-8; J: TRBJ2-7; size: NA; D: NA; CDR3: CASSTPGAAYEQYF; DNA: TGTGCCAGCAGCACCCCCGGGGCAGCCTACGAGCAGTACTTC
V: TRBV5-1; J: TRBJ2-7; size: many; D: NA; CDR3: CASSLGRTALGEQYF; DNA: TGCGCCAGCAGCTTAGGGAGGACAGCCTTGGGGGAGCAGTACTTC
V: TRBV20-1; J: TRBJ1-6; size: NA; D: TRBD1; CDR3: CSAGQGVGSPLHF; DNA: TGCAGTGCTGGACAGGGGGTAGGGTCACCCCTCCACTTT
V: TRBV12-3/TRBV12-4; J: TRBJ1-2; size: once; D: NA; CDR3: CASSLPGAGGYTF; DNA: TGTGCCAGCAGTTTACCGGGGGCGGGTGGCTACACCTTC
V: TRBV12-3/TRBV12-4; J: TRBJ1-5; size: many; D: NA; CDR3: CASSLVGENSNQPQHF; DNA: TGTGCCAGCAGTTTAGTTGGGGAGAATAGCAATCAGCCCCAGCATTTT
V: TRBV7-9; J: TRBJ2-5; size: many; D: NA; CDR3: CASNLKGETQYF; DNA: TGTGCCAGCAACCTAAAGGGGGAGACCCAGTACTTC
V: TRBV20-1; J: TRBJ2-5; size: many; D: NA; CDR3: CSAREVGRGQGTQYF; DNA: TGCAGTGCTAGAGAAGTTGGAAGGGGTCAGGGGACCCAGTACTTC
V: TRBV2; J: TRBJ1-2; size: few; D: TRBD1; CDR3: CASTGTGGGGYTF; DNA: TGTGCCAGCACCGGGACAGGGGGGGGTGGCTACACCTTC
V: TRBV2; J: TRBJ2-2; size: many; D: NA; CDR3: CASSTGGNTGELFF; DNA: TGTGCCAGCAGTACCGGGGGGAACACCGGGGAGCTGTTTTTT
V: TRBV19; J: TRBJ1-2; size: many; D: TRBD1; CDR3: CARRGTGGLGYTF; DNA: TGTGCGCGACGCGGGACAGGGGGCCTTGGCTACACCTTC
V: TRBV24-1; J: TRBJ2-2; size: few; D: NA; CDR3: CATSDFTGRAGELFF; DNA: TGTGCCACCAGTGATTTTACAGGGCGGGCCGGGGAGCTGTTTTTT
V: TRBV15; J: TRBJ1-1; size: few; D: TRBD1; CDR3: CATSRDYGTGGSGSTEAFF; DNA: TGTGCCACCAGCAGAGACTATGGGACAGGGGGCTCAGGGTCCACTGAAGCTTTCTTT
V: TRBV30; J: TRBJ1-5; size: NA; D: TRBD1; CDR3: CAWGTGLSQPQHF; DNA: TGTGCCTGGGGGACAGGGCTTAGTCAGCCCCAGCATTTT
V: TRBV19; J: TRBJ1-1; size: NA; D: NA; CDR3: CASSIHGTLFQNTVAFF; DNA: TGTGCCAGTAGTATCCACGGGACACTATTTCAGAACACTGTAGCTTTCTTT
V: TRBV5-5; J: TRBJ1-1; size: few; D: NA; CDR3: CASSLVGAGHTEAFF; DNA: TGTGCCAGCAGCTTGGTCGGGGCTGGGCACACTGAAGCTTTCTTT
V: TRBV6-5; J: TRBJ2-5; size: many; D: NA; CDR3: CASSYRGRARGETQYF; DNA: TGTGCCAGCAGTTACCGGGGCCGGGCCCGGGGGGAGACCCAGTACTTC
V: TRBV12-3/TRBV12-4; J: TRBJ2-6; size: many; D: NA; CDR3: CASSSLSASWANVLTF; DNA: TGTGCCAGCAGTTCTCTCTCGGCCTCCTGGGCCAACGTCCTGACTTTC
V: TRBV2; J: TRBJ1-5; size: NA; D: TRBD1; CDR3: CASRRQGHQPQHF; DNA: TGTGCCAGCAGGCGACAGGGGCATCAGCCCCAGCATTTT
V: TRBV20-1; J: TRBJ1-1; size: few; D: TRBD1; CDR3: CSAGRGQGNTEAFF; DNA: TGCAGTGCGGGCAGGGGACAGGGGAACACTGAAGCTTTCTTT
V: TRBV13; J: TRBJ2-7; size: NA; D: NA; CDR3: CASSPAGTSPDEQYF; DNA: TGTGCCAGCAGCCCAGCCGGGACAAGCCCTGACGAGCAGTACTTC
V: TRBV12-3/TRBV12-4; J: TRBJ2-7; size: NA; D: NA; CDR3: CASSFDFSYEQYF; DNA: TGTGCCAGCAGTTTTGACTTCTCCTACGAGCAGTACTTC
V: TRBV4-1; J: TRBJ2-7; size: NA; D: NA; CDR3: CASSQVVGDWGDEQYF; DNA: TGCGCCAGCAGCCAAGTTGTAGGTGACTGGGGTGACGAGCAGTACTTC
V: TRBV29-1; J: TRBJ1-2; size: NA; D: NA; CDR3: CSVDRDATGGYTF; DNA: TGCAGCGTTGACAGGGACGCCACGGGGGGCTACACCTTC
V: TRBV6-5; J: TRBJ1-1; size: few; D: NA; CDR3: CASSYSGLRTEAFF; DNA: TGTGCCAGCAGTTACTCAGGGCTGCGCACTGAAGCTTTCTTT
V: TRBV6-1; J: TRBJ2-7; size: NA; D: NA; CDR3: CATVTGSSYEQYF; DNA: TGTGCCACTGTAACAGGGAGCTCCTACGAGCAGTACTTC
V: TRBV15; J: TRBJ2-2; size: many; D: TRBD1; CDR3: CATSRFPRGQEGVGDTGELFF; DNA: TGTGCCACCAGCCGTTTTCCCAGGGGGCAAGAGGGCGTGGGAGACACCGGGGAGCTGTTTTTT
V: TRBV2; J: TRBJ1-5; size: NA; D: NA; CDR3: CASRFDSNQPQHF; DNA: TGTGCCAGCCGGTTCGATAGCAATCAGCCCCAGCATTTT
V: TRBV19; J: TRBJ1-5; size: NA; D: NA; CDR3: CASSIGDRYNQPQHF; DNA: TGTGCCAGTAGTATAGGAGACAGGTACAATCAGCCCCAGCATTTT
V: TRBV24-1; J: TRBJ2-2; size: many; D: TRBD1; CDR3: CATSESGTGSYTGELFF; DNA: TGTGCCACCAGTGAGTCCGGGACAGGGTCCTACACCGGGGAGCTGTTTTTT
V: TRBV4-3; J: TRBJ1-3; size: NA; D: NA; CDR3: CASSQDMGAVTGNTIYF; DNA: TGCGCCAGCAGCCAAGATATGGGGGCTGTTACTGGAAACACCATATATTTT
V: TRBV6-1; J: TRBJ2-7; size: many; D: NA; CDR3: CASSGGGRQQYEQYF; DNA: TGTGCCAGCAGTGGTGGGGGCAGGCAGCAATACGAGCAGTACTTC
V: TRBV12-3/TRBV12-4; J: TRBJ1-1; size: many; D: NA; CDR3: CASSLGGALGAFF; DNA: TGTGCCAGCAGCCTTGGTGGGGCTTTAGGAGCTTTCTTT
V: TRBV3-1; J: TRBJ1-6; size: few; D: NA; CDR3: CASSRMGQQDNSPLHF; DNA: TGTGCCAGCAGCCGAATGGGACAACAAGATAATTCACCCCTCCACTTT
V: TRBV6-1; J: TRBJ1-5; size: NA; D: NA; CDR3: CASRNQGNSNQPQHF; DNA: TGTGCCAGCAGGAATCAGGGGAATAGCAATCAGCCCCAGCATTTT
V: TRBV28; J: TRBJ1-3; size: many; D: NA; CDR3: CATQVLGTGNTIYF; DNA: TGTGCCACCCAGGTGCTGGGAACGGGAAACACCATATATTTT
V: TRBV10-1; J: TRBJ2-7; size: few; D: TRBD1; CDR3: CASSFSRDSSYEQYF; DNA: TGCGCCAGCAGTTTTAGCCGGGACAGCTCCTACGAGCAGTACTTC
V: TRBV10-3; J: TRBJ1-1; size: many; D: NA; CDR3: CAISESRQGNTEAFF; DNA: TGTGCCATCAGTGAGTCGCGGCAGGGGAACACTGAAGCTTTCTTT
V: TRBV11-2; J: TRBJ2-5; size: few; D: NA; CDR3: CASSYRALQETQYF; DNA: TGTGCCAGCAGCTACAGGGCTCTCCAAGAGACCCAGTACTTC
V: TRBV11-1; J: TRBJ2-2; size: NA; D: TRBD1; CDR3: CASIGQGATGELFF; DNA: TGTGCCAGCATTGGTCAGGGGGCGACCGGGGAGCTGTTTTTT
V: TRBV19; J: TRBJ2-7; size: many; D: TRBD1; CDR3: CASSPTGQGRFYEQYF; DNA: TGTGCCAGTAGTCCAACCGGACAGGGGCGATTCTACGAGCAGTACTTC
V: TRBV10-3; J: TRBJ1-1; size: many; D: NA; CDR3: CAISEPQNTEAFF; DNA: TGTGCCATCAGTGAGCCCCAGAACACTGAAGCTTTCTTT
V: TRBV4-1; J: TRBJ2-7; size: few; D: NA; CDR3: CASSQEPKSYEQYF; DNA: TGCGCCAGCAGCCAAGAGCCCAAGTCCTACGAGCAGTACTTC
V: TRBV7-6; J: TRBJ1-3; size: NA; D: TRBD1; CDR3: CASSSGQGLSGNTIYF; DNA: TGTGCCAGCAGCTCTGGACAGGGCCTCTCGGGAAACACCATATATTTT
V: TRBV28; J: TRBJ2-7; size: few; D: TRBD2; CDR3: CATRLAGSYEQYF; DNA: TGTGCCACCCGACTAGCGGGAAGCTACGAGCAGTACTTC